The 17 T cell receptor beta chains in this list originate from one sample, sequenced in a study of lymphopenia after photon versus proton radiotherapy. Only in-frame clones appear in the TCRdb table, and some are missing; sequencing was by immunoSEQ multiplex PCR. The top ten clones hold 40% to 60% of a sample with some 7,000 clones, more than 65% of them seen once. The sample in question was peripheral blood, obtained from a patient treated with photon-based radiotherapy. Receptor source: a man aged 30 to 45 with gastric cancer.

Points on this clone: An end of the junction differs from the germline gene, which may be a read error. The chain couples TRBV2 to TRBJ1-4, with D unresolved. The CDR3 consists of 14 residues. The V gene's germline CDR1 is SNHLY and CDR2 FYNNEI. Written as DNA, the CDR3 is TGTGCCAGCAATGAAGGGCTTACTAATGAAAAACTGTTTTTT. Translating it yields CASNEGLTNEKLFF. Full variable domain (remainder filled in from reference TRBV2 and TRBJ1-4): EPEVTQTPSHQVTQMGQEVILRCVPISNHLYFYWYRQILGQKVEFLVSFYNNEISEKSEIFDDQFSVERPDGSNFTLKIRSTKLEDSAMYFCASNEGLTNEKLFFGSGTQLSVL.

The chain carries TRBV7-6 and TRBJ2-2; TRBD1 matches 11 bases. Trimming cost V 0 bases and J 6 bases; bases outside gene matches: 6. The CDR3 has 17 residues. Germline V gene lookup returns CDR1 SGHVS and CDR2 FNYEAQ. The CDR3 region is CASSLAPGQGGSGELFF. CDR3 bases: TGTGCCAGCAGCTTAGCCCCGGGACAGGGGGGTTCCGGGGAGCTGTTTTTT.

Only a few counts were recorded for this clone. The chain recombines TRBV12-5 with TRBJ2-1; 13 bases agree with TRBD2. Trimming removed 0 bases from V and 3 bases from J; junction bases left unmatched: 14. The CDR3 sequence is 21 residues long. Germline CDR1 reads LGHNT; CDR2 reads FRNRAP. CDR3 in DNA: TGTGCTAGTGGTTTGGTACTGTTTTCGGGACTAGCGGGGAGCCACTACAATGAGCAGTTCTTC. Translated: CASGLVLFSGLAGSHYNEQFF. Looking up the rest from reference TRBV12-5 and TRBJ2-1 gives the full variable domain: DARVTQTPRHKVTEMGQEVTMRCQPILGHNTVFWYRQTMMQGLELLAYFRNRAPLDDSGMPKDRFSAEMPDATLATLKIQPSEPRDSAVYFCASGLVLFSGLAGSHYNEQFFGPGTRLTVL.

The chain is built from TRBV11-3 and TRBJ2-1; 9 nucleotides match TRBD2. Germline V gives CDR1 SGHNT, CDR2 YENEEA. This CDR3 has 17 amino acids. V lost 0 bases, J lost 7 bases, and 10 bases stayed unmatched. DNA of the CDR3: TGTGCCAGCAGCTTAGACGGGGAGCGGGAGGCCAGAAATGAGCAGTTCTTC. Its protein is CASSLDGEREARNEQFF.

CDR3 bases: TGTGCCAGCAGTGAAGTAGGGAGGCCCTACAATGAGCAGTTCTTC. It translates to CASSEVGRPYNEQFF. This chain links TRBV6-1 with TRBJ2-1, with a weak D call TRBD2 (6 bases). Germline V gene lookup returns CDR1 MNHNS and CDR2 SASEGT. V lost 1 base and J 2 bases, leaving 9 bases between the germline ends. The CDR3 has 15 residues.

This chain uses TRBV10-1 with TRBJ2-7; D perhaps matches TRBD1 (6 bases). Germline V gene sequence: CDR1 WNHNN, CDR2 SYGVQD (reference sequence). V was trimmed by 4 bases and J by 5 bases, leaving 18 bases between them. The CDR3 has 15 amino acids. For the CDR3, the DNA is TGCGCCAGCAGTGTTTCAAATCAAGGGGGTGACGAGCAGTACTTC. Its protein product is CASSVSNQGGDEQYF.

This chain uses TRBV10-1 with TRBJ2-7; 7 nucleotides line up with TRBD2. The CDR3 runs to 15 residues. Germline V lookup: CDR1 WNHNN, CDR2 SYGVQD (reference sequence). V dropped 6 bases and J dropped 3; count of bases not matched to a gene: 11. CDR3 loop: CASSPIAGENYEQYF. The CDR3 DNA reads as TGCGCCAGCAGCCCCATTGCGGGGGAGAACTACGAGCAGTACTTC.

The CDR3 DNA reads as TGTGCCAGCAGCACCTTTTCGGTCGGAACAGATACGCAGTATTTT. Encoded protein: CASSTFSVGTDTQYF. The gene calls are TRBV11-3 and TRBJ2-3; D ambiguous. The V and J ends lost 5 bases and 3 bases respectively, with 15 bases between them. Per germline, CDR1 SGHNT and CDR2 YENEEA. This CDR3 comprises 15 residues.

This chain links TRBV2 with TRBJ2-1; D ambiguous. Trimming removed 4 bases at V and 9 bases at J, with 10 bases between. The germline V gene encodes CDR1 SNHLY and CDR2 FYNNEI. CDR3 length equals 12 residues. The CDR3 is CASSVQRLEQFF. The CDR3 nucleotides are TGTGCCAGCAGTGTACAGAGGCTTGAGCAGTTCTTC.

The genes are TRBV6-1 and TRBJ2-2, with D hard to call. Germline-derived CDR1 and CDR2 are MNHNS and SASEGT. V dropped 6 bases and J dropped 5 bases, with 7 bases sitting between them. The CDR3 runs to 12 residues. The CDR3 loop reads CASSHGTGELFF. The CDR3, as DNA: TGTGCCAGCAGCCATGGTACCGGGGAGCTGTTTTTT.

The J gene is TRBJ1-1, the V gene TRBV13; D gene ambiguous. In germline, CDR1 is PRHDT, CDR2 FYEKMQ (reference sequence). The CDR3 contains 13 residues. V was shortened by 0 bases and J by 1 base, with 3 bases between the two germline ends. In DNA form, the CDR3 reads TGTGCCAGCAGCTTAGGGTCGAACACTGAAGCTTTCTTT. Translating it yields CASSLGSNTEAFF.

This chain connects TRBV2 to TRBJ1-2; possibly TRBD1 for D (6 bases). Germline V gene lookup returns CDR1 SNHLY and CDR2 FYNNEI. V lost 2 bases, J lost 0 bases, and 7 bases lay in between. The CDR3 length is 14 residues. The DNA for the CDR3 is TGTGCCAGCAGTGAACAGGGGTCTAACTATGGCTACACCTTC. Encoded protein: CASSEQGSNYGYTF.

The chain couples TRBV15 to TRBJ1-5, with D maybe TRBD1 (5 bases). The CDR3 runs 14 residues. The V gene lost 1 base and the J gene lost 6 bases, with 10 bases spanning the gap. Germline lookup yields CDR1 LNHNV and CDR2 YYDKDF (reference sequence). CDR3 bases: TGTGCCACCAGCAGAGCCCAGGGTAGTCAGCCCCAGCATTTT. Its translation: CATSRAQGSQPQHF. Variable domain in full (rest from reference TRBV15 and TRBJ1-5): DAMVIQNPRYQVTQFGKPVTLSCSQTLNHNVMYWYQQKSSQAPKLLFHYYDKDFNNEADTPDNFQSRRPNTSFCFLDIRSPGLGDTAMYLCATSRAQGSQPQHFGDGTRLSIL.

The rearrangement uses TRBV6-6 and TRBJ1-2; D is unresolved. The V end was cut by 4 bases, the J end by 4 bases, with 13 bases between. Germline V lookup: CDR1 MNHNY, CDR2 SVGAGI (reference sequence). The CDR3 length is 14 residues. In DNA form, the CDR3 reads TGTGCCAGCAGTTTCCCAGGAGCCCCCTATGGCTACACCTTC. It specifies CASSFPGAPYGYTF.

CDR3 in amino acids: CASSLDLESSYNEQFF. In nucleotides, the CDR3 is TGTGCCAGCAGCTTAGATCTGGAGAGCTCCTACAATGAGCAGTTCTTC. V usage is TRBV7-8 and J usage is TRBJ2-1; the D is unclear. The germline V gene encodes CDR1 SGHVS and CDR2 FQNEAQ. V was shortened by 1 base and J by 0 bases, with 10 bases between the two germline ends. The CDR3 is 16 amino acids.

This clone showed up just once. The sample has other DNA sequences that encode this CDR3 too. V gene TRBV12-5 combines with J gene TRBJ2-2; 13 positions match TRBD2. CDR1 and CDR2 from the germline V gene are LGHNT and FRNRAP. This CDR3 is 22 amino acids long. V lost 0 bases and J lost 4; bases outside the gene matches: 17. CDR3 region: CASGLVLGLLLLAGGRTGELFF. CDR3 coding DNA: TGTGCTAGTGGTTTGGTACTGGGTTTACTGTTACTAGCGGGGGGGCGCACCGGGGAGCTGTTTTTT.

As to this clone: This CDR3 is also generated by other DNA sequences in the sample. The CDR3 protein is CASSSTGNTEAFF. CDR3 bases: TGTGCCAGCAGTTCGACAGGGAACACTGAAGCTTTCTTT. This chain connects TRBV28 to TRBJ1-1, with D perhaps TRBD1 (6 bases). With 4 bases removed from V and 1 base from J, the gap between germline ends came to 7 bases. Per the germline V gene, CDR1 is MDHEN and CDR2 is SYDVKM. This CDR3 region has 13 residues.